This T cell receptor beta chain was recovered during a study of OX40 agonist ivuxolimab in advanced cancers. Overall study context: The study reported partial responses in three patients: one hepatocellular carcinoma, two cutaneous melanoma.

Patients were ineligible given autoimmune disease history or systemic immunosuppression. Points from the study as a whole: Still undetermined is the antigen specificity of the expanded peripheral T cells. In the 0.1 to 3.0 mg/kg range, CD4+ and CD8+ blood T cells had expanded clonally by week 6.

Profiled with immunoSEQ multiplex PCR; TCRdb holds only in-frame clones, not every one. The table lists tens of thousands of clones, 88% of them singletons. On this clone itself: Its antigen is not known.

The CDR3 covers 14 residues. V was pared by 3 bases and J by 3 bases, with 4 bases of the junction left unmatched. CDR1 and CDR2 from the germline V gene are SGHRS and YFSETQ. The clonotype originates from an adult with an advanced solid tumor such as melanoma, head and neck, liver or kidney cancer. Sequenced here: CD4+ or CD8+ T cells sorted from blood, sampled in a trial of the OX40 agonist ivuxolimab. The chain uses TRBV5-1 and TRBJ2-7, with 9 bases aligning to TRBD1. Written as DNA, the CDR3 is TGCGCCAGCAGCTCCGGGACAGGGTTCTACGAGCAGTACTTC. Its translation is CASSSGTGFYEQYF.